This T cell receptor beta chain came from a study of blood T cells in healthy people across ages. The trim removed 4 bases at V and 4 bases at J, leaving 12 bases unmatched. The CDR3 is 16 amino acids. Germline V CDR1 and CDR2: SEHNR, FQNEAQ (reference sequence). A J-beta primer mix and a sample-barcoded 5' primer were used in a second PCR of about 7 to 12 cycles. TCRdb used MiXCR to reprocess the 5' RACE reads, holding one entry per CDR3 protein. The table includes more than 450,000 distinct CDR3 sequences, 25% to 35% detected once. The data were also submitted as part of a second study, on T cells of mothers and their children. That investigation notes: Not a single persistent microchimeric T cell clone was detected.

The sequencing input was blood. The sequence was collected from a boy younger than 10 in good health. The rearrangement uses TRBV7-9 and TRBJ2-5; 7 nucleotides line up with TRBD2. The CDR3 here is CASSSVSPGGRETQYF. The CDR3 DNA reads TGTGCCAGCAGCTCAGTAAGCCCGGGGGGAAGAGAGACCCAGTACTTC.